A single sample gave rise to the 32 T cell receptor beta chains below, sequenced in a study of T cell responses to AZD1222 COVID-19 vaccine. Sequenced by immunoSEQ multiplex PCR; TCRdb stores in-frame clones only, minus some. The table includes 90,000 to 150,000 clones, 87% detected once. The input for sequencing was peripheral blood, taken on day 0 of AZD1222 vaccination. The receptors stem from an adult in good health.

This chain links TRBV2 with TRBJ1-5, with D unresolved. CDR1 SNHLY and CDR2 FYNNEI come from the germline V gene. V shed 11 bases and J shed 0 bases, with 11 bases lying between them. The CDR3 extends over 13 amino acids. The CDR3 DNA reads TGTGCCGCTCGTAGAGATAGCAATCAGCCCCAGCATTTT. Its translation: CAARRDSNQPQHF.

V is TRBV7-8 and J is TRBJ1-3; D not certain. The CDR3 spans 17 residues. V was trimmed by 2 bases and J by 0 bases, leaving 14 bases between them. CDR1 is SGHVS and CDR2 is FQNEAQ in the germline V gene. The CDR3 protein is CASSLSGRQSSGNTIYF. In DNA, the CDR3 is TGTGCCAGCAGCTTAAGCGGCAGGCAAAGCTCTGGAAACACCATATATTTT.

J is TRBJ1-2 and V is TRBV5-4; D perhaps matches TRBD1 (6 bases). Germline lookup yields CDR1 SGHNT and CDR2 YYREEE (reference sequence). The length of the CDR3 is 13 residues. V dropped 2 bases and J dropped 2 bases, with 7 bases sitting between them. CDR3: CASSFDRNYGYTF. CDR3 coding DNA: TGTGCCAGCAGCTTCGACAGGAACTATGGCTACACCTTC.

This clone was seen more than once but under ten times. This chain links TRBV6-2 or TRBV6-3 with TRBJ1-2; D is unclear. This CDR3 comprises 16 residues. CDR1 MNHEY and CDR2 SVGEGT come from the germline V gene. V was cut by 0 bases and J by 2 bases, with 13 bases left in between. The CDR3 protein is CASSYSGMDRNYGYTF. The CDR3, as DNA: TGTGCCAGCAGTTACTCGGGGATGGATCGGAACTATGGCTACACCTTC.

The chain employs TRBV27 and TRBJ2-1, with D perhaps TRBD1 (5 bases). Deletions cut 2 bases from V and 2 bases from J, with 10 bases between. The CDR3 is 15 amino acids. CDR1 is MNHEY, CDR2 SMNVEV, per germline (reference sequence). CDR3 DNA sequence: TGTGCCAGCAGTTTAGACAGCAGCCCCTACAATGAGCAGTTCTTC. Protein product: CASSLDSSPYNEQFF.

This chain connects TRBV6-1 to TRBJ1-6; D ambiguous. V was pared by 4 bases and J by 7 bases, with 20 bases between. The germline V gene has CDR1 MNHNS and CDR2 SASEGT. CDR3 size: 17 residues. The CDR3 nucleotides are TGTGCCAGCAGTGGGGGATTTTTCCCTTTAGCGAATTCACCCCTCCACTTT. It yields the protein CASSGGFFPLANSPLHF.

The J gene is TRBJ1-2, the V gene TRBV28, with 9 bases identical to TRBD1. Germline-derived CDR1 and CDR2 are MDHEN and SYDVKM. V dropped 3 bases and J dropped 2; count of bases not matched to a gene: 4. This CDR3 has 15 amino acids. CDR3 protein: CASSLTGTGNYGYTF. The CDR3 coding sequence is TGTGCCAGCAGTTTGACCGGGACAGGGAACTATGGCTACACCTTC.

The chain has TRBV24-1 and TRBJ2-5; D may be TRBD1 (6 bases). V gave up 4 bases and J gave up 2 bases, with 10 bases separating them. Germline V gives CDR1 KGHDR, CDR2 SFDVKD. The CDR3 sequence is 14 residues long. As DNA, the CDR3 is TGTGCCACCAGTGACACCGACAGGCAAGAGACCCAGTACTTC. It codes for CATSDTDRQETQYF.

V and J are TRBV6-5 and TRBJ1-5; 7 bases are shared with TRBD1. Germline V lookup: CDR1 MNHEY, CDR2 SVGAGI. The CDR3 extends over 14 amino acids. The trim removed 7 bases at V and 4 bases at J, leaving 7 bases unmatched. This chain's CDR3 is CASIQQGGNQPQHF. CDR3 coding DNA: TGTGCCAGCATCCAGCAGGGGGGTAATCAGCCCCAGCATTTT.

The V and J genes are TRBV11-2 and TRBJ2-1, with 14 bases aligning to TRBD2. This CDR3 is 17 amino acids long. The V gene's germline CDR1 is SGHAT and CDR2 FQNNGV. Trimming took 5 bases from V and 1 from J; bases not matched to a gene: 4. The CDR3 nucleotides are TGTGCCAGCAGCACCAGACTAGCGGGAGGGTCCTACAATGAGCAGTTCTTC. As protein: CASSTRLAGGSYNEQFF.

The rearrangement links TRBV4-1 to TRBJ2-1; 10 nucleotides line up with TRBD2. The V and J ends lost 2 bases and 0 bases, in that order; junction bases with no gene match: 10. CDR1 and CDR2 (germline): MGHRA, YSYEKL. CDR3 length: 19 amino acids. CDR3 sequence (DNA): TGCGCCAGCAGCCAATGGGCTAGCGGGAGCCGGAGCTCCTACAATGAGCAGTTCTTC. This codes for CASSQWASGSRSSYNEQFF.

The chain joins TRBV28 to TRBJ2-2; D remains ambiguous. The V gene's germline CDR1 is MDHEN and CDR2 SYDVKM. This CDR3 contains 12 residues. Trimming took off 2 bases at V and 8 bases at J, with 6 bases between the two ends. The CDR3 DNA reads as TGTGCCAGCAGTTTACGAGTGGGGGAGCTGTTTTTT. Its translation is CASSLRVGELFF. The full variable domain, in which reference TRBV28 and TRBJ2-2 provide the parts outside the CDR3, is DVKVTQSSRYLVKRTGEKVFLECVQDMDHENMFWYRQDPGLGLRLIYFSYDVKMKEKGDIPEGYSVSREKKERFSLILESASTNQTSMYLCASSLRVGELFFGEGSRLTVL.

This clone was counted only a few times. V gene TRBV5-1 combines with J gene TRBJ2-7; TRBD2 matches 11 bases. Germline CDR1 is SGHRS and CDR2 is YFSETQ. V dropped 0 bases and J dropped 7; count of bases not matched to a gene: 9. This CDR3 has 16 amino acids. In nucleotides, the CDR3 is TGCGCCAGCAGCTTGGTGCAGTTAGCGGGAGGGAGGGAGCAGTACTTC. This translates into CASSLVQLAGGREQYF. Drawing the rest from reference TRBV5-1 and TRBJ2-7, the complete variable domain is KAGVTQTPRYLIKTRGQQVTLSCSPISGHRSVSWYQQTPGQGLQFLFEYFSETQRNKGNFPGRFSGRQFSNSRSEMNVSTLELGDSALYLCASSLVQLAGGREQYFGPGTRLTVT.

The rearrangement joins TRBV7-3 to TRBJ1-5; D remains ambiguous. V was trimmed by 2 bases and J by 0 bases, leaving 2 bases between them. Germline V gene lookup returns CDR1 SGHTA and CDR2 FQGTGA. The CDR3 is made up of 13 amino acids. The CDR3 DNA follows: TGTGCCAGCAGCTTAGATAGCAATCAGCCCCAGCATTTT. Translating gives CASSLDSNQPQHF.

The rearrangement uses TRBV29-1 and TRBJ2-4; D not certain. Germline CDR1 SQVTM, CDR2 ANQGSEA. Trimming removed 6 bases at V and 0 bases at J, with 15 bases between. This CDR3 is built from 15 residues. CDR3: CSVVVEALAKNIQYF. DNA for the CDR3: TGCAGCGTAGTGGTTGAGGCCCTAGCCAAAAACATTCAGTACTTC.

The V call is TRBV3-1 (or the pseudogene TRBV3-2), the J call TRBJ1-2; the D gene is possibly TRBD1 (5 bases). Germline-derived CDR1 and CDR2 are LGHDT and YNNKEL (reference sequence). CDR3 length equals 13 residues. V dropped 4 bases and J dropped 4 bases, with 10 bases sitting between them. In DNA, the CDR3 is TGTGCCAGCAGCCTCGGACAAGCCTATGGCTACACCTTC. It specifies CASSLGQAYGYTF.

The chain has TRBV27 and TRBJ2-2, with D tentatively TRBD2 (6 bases). Germline V gene data show CDR1 as MNHEY and CDR2 as SMNVEV (reference sequence). With 6 bases removed from V and 0 bases from J, the gap between germline ends came to 11 bases. The CDR3 loop spans 15 amino acids. This CDR3 is CASRGAGTNTGELFF. Here the CDR3 DNA reads TGTGCCAGCAGAGGGGCGGGGACGAACACCGGGGAGCTGTTTTTT.

The V call is TRBV6-2 or TRBV6-3, the J call TRBJ1-3; D is undetermined. The CDR3 consists of 14 residues. CDR1 and CDR2 (germline): MNHEY, SVGEGT. Trimming removed 1 base from V and 4 bases from J, with 8 bases in between. DNA of the CDR3: TGTGCCAGCAGTTACTTGGGAAGAGGAAACACCATATATTTT. Translating gives CASSYLGRGNTIYF.

The chain couples TRBV19 to TRBJ2-2, with 10 bases aligning to TRBD2. With 3 bases clipped from V and 7 bases from J, the junction kept 8 bases outside the gene matches. Germline CDR1 LNHDA, CDR2 SQIVND (reference sequence). The CDR3 has 16 amino acids. The CDR3 loop reads CASSIGGSGGIGELFF. CDR3 sequence (DNA): TGTGCCAGTAGTATCGGTGGTAGCGGGGGGATCGGGGAGCTGTTTTTT. The whole variable domain, remainder taken from reference TRBV19 and TRBJ2-2, is DGGITQSPKYLFRKEGQNVTLSCEQNLNHDAMYWYRQDPGQGLRLIYYSQIVNDFQKGDIAEGYSVSREKKESFPLTVTSAQKNPTAFYLCASSIGGSGGIGELFFGEGSRLTVL.

The chain uses TRBV2 and TRBJ2-7; 9 bases map to TRBD1. Unmatched junction bases numbered 13, after V lost 8 bases and J lost 2 bases. Per the germline V gene, CDR1 is SNHLY and CDR2 is FYNNEI. This CDR3 contains 16 residues. CDR3 sequence (DNA): TGTGCCAGCGATTCTCCCGGGACAGGGACCGCCTACGAGCAGTACTTC. It is translated as CASDSPGTGTAYEQYF.

The rearrangement joins TRBV7-2 to TRBJ2-2; 10 bases agree with TRBD1. The CDR3 has 15 amino acids. Germline loops: CDR1 SGHTA, CDR2 FQGNSA. V shed 3 bases and J 7 bases; nucleotides not matched to a gene: 5. The CDR3 sequence: CASSLTGGRIGELFF. The DNA of the CDR3 is TGTGCCAGCAGCTTGACAGGGGGCAGGATCGGGGAGCTGTTTTTT.

The V and J genes are TRBV6-2 or TRBV6-3 and TRBJ2-7; 7 bases map to TRBD1. This CDR3 is built from 14 residues. Germline CDR1 MNHEY, CDR2 SVGEGT. V trimming: 3 bases; J trimming: 0 bases; junction bases outside the gene matches: 2. CDR3 bases: TGTGCCAGCAGTTATGGGACAGCCTCCTACGAGCAGTACTTC. It codes for CASSYGTASYEQYF.

The V and J genes are TRBV11-3 and TRBJ2-2; 12 bases agree with TRBD2. V lost 2 bases to trimming and J lost 7 bases; unmatched junction nucleotides: 5. Per the germline V gene, CDR1 is SGHNT and CDR2 is YENEEA. The CDR3 is 16 residues long. CDR3 bases: TGTGCCAGCAGCTTAACCCCGGGACTAGCGGGCGGGGAGCTGTTTTTT. This encodes CASSLTPGLAGGELFF.

The V gene is TRBV28, the J gene TRBJ2-2; no firm D call. This CDR3 is built from 11 residues. Germline loops: CDR1 MDHEN, CDR2 SYDVKM. V was clipped by 2 bases and J by 8 bases, with 3 bases between them. CDR3 sequence: CASSLRGELFF. The CDR3 DNA is TGTGCCAGCAGTTTACGAGGGGAGCTGTTTTTT. The full variable domain, its missing parts supplied by reference TRBV28 and TRBJ2-2, is DVKVTQSSRYLVKRTGEKVFLECVQDMDHENMFWYRQDPGLGLRLIYFSYDVKMKEKGDIPEGYSVSREKKERFSLILESASTNQTSMYLCASSLRGELFFGEGSRLTVL.

This clone was detected once. This chain joins TRBV18 and TRBJ2-5, with a possible D match to TRBD2 (6 bases). CDR1 and CDR2 from the germline V gene are KGHSH and LQKENI. There are 13 residues in the CDR3. Trimming pared 4 bases from V and 4 bases from J, leaving 10 bases between. The CDR3 sequence: CASSLGGRETQYF. The CDR3 DNA is TGTGCCAGCTCACTTGGGGGGAGAGAGACCCAGTACTTC.

This chain uses TRBV19 with TRBJ1-2; D call uncertain. In germline, CDR1 is LNHDA, CDR2 SQIVND (reference sequence). Trimming took 4 bases from V and 7 from J, leaving 7 bases between them. The CDR3 contains 11 residues. Here the CDR3 reads CASSRSAGYTF. CDR3 sequence (DNA): TGTGCCAGTAGTAGGTCGGCTGGCTACACCTTC. The complete variable domain, with remaining parts taken from reference TRBV19 and TRBJ1-2, reads DGGITQSPKYLFRKEGQNVTLSCEQNLNHDAMYWYRQDPGQGLRLIYYSQIVNDFQKGDIAEGYSVSREKKESFPLTVTSAQKNPTAFYLCASSRSAGYTFGSGTRLTVV.

The genes are TRBV5-5 and TRBJ2-3, with D hard to call. Looked up from germline, CDR1 is SGHKS and CDR2 is YYEKEE (reference sequence). Trimming removed 1 base from V and 1 base from J, with 10 bases in between. The CDR3 extends over 15 amino acids. This CDR3 is CASSLYRAGTDTQYF. The DNA of the CDR3 is TGTGCCAGCAGCTTGTATAGGGCCGGCACAGATACGCAGTATTTT.

About this clone: This specimen includes other DNA sequences encoding the same CDR3. The rearrangement joins TRBV28 to TRBJ1-5, with unresolved D. This CDR3 has 14 residues. CDR1 and CDR2 (germline): MDHEN, SYDVKM. Trimming removed 2 bases from V and 2 bases from J, with 7 bases in between. The CDR3 sequence: CASSLQVGNQPQHF. CDR3 nucleotide sequence: TGTGCCAGCAGTTTACAGGTGGGCAATCAGCCCCAGCATTTT.

This chain links TRBV5-1 with TRBJ2-1, with TRBD2 identical over 15 bases. J was trimmed by 8 bases and V by 4 bases; bases with no gene match: 4. Germline CDR1 SGHRS, CDR2 YFSETQ. CDR3 length equals 15 residues. The DNA of the CDR3 is TGCGCCAGCAGCGCCGGACTAGCGGGAGGGGATGAGCAGTTCTTC. Protein sequence: CASSAGLAGGDEQFF.

The chain joins TRBV29-1 to TRBJ2-3; tentative D call: TRBD2 (6 bases). Germline V gene lookup returns CDR1 SQVTM and CDR2 ANQGSEA. V dropped 6 bases and J dropped 3 bases, with 7 bases sitting between them. This CDR3 has 11 residues. CDR3: CSVGGTDTQYF. The CDR3 nucleotides read TGCAGCGTGGGGGGAACAGATACGCAGTATTTT.

The rearrangement uses TRBV19 and TRBJ1-2, with D possibly matching TRBD1 (5 bases). V was shortened by 4 bases and J by 0 bases, with 12 bases between the two germline ends. The germline V gene has CDR1 LNHDA and CDR2 SQIVND (reference sequence). The CDR3 totals 15 residues. The chain's CDR3 is CASSTRQLTNYGYTF. The DNA of the CDR3 is TGTGCCAGTAGTACCAGACAGCTTACTAACTATGGCTACACCTTC.

The rearrangement uses TRBV29-1 and TRBJ1-5, with 7 bases that match TRBD1. The CDR3 extends over 12 amino acids. Germline assignment: CDR1 SQVTM and CDR2 ANQGSEA. The ends lost 6 bases at V and 6 bases at J; junction bases unmatched: 5. Here the CDR3 reads CSVLTGSQPQHF. The CDR3 DNA sequence: TGCAGCGTATTGACAGGGAGTCAGCCCCAGCATTTT.